These 9 T cell receptor beta chains share one sample of origin, sequenced in a study of blood T cell repertoires in COVID-19. Profiling relied on immunoSEQ multiplex PCR, and the TCRdb table lists in-frame clones only, not all of them. This sample has over 95,000 clones; roughly four fifths occur once, and the top ten carry more than 9%. The sequenced sample was peripheral blood. The origin of the receptors is a human donor in a cohort sampled during active COVID-19.

This clone was counted a single time. The rearrangement links TRBV6-5 to TRBJ1-1, with 7 bases that match TRBD1. With 3 bases clipped from V and 5 bases from J, the junction kept 6 bases outside the gene matches. The length of the CDR3 is 14 residues. Germline V gene lookup returns CDR1 MNHEY and CDR2 SVGAGI. Written as DNA, the CDR3 is TGTGCCAGCAGTTATGACAGGGTTAGTACTGAAGCTTTCTTT. Translation gives CASSYDRVSTEAFF.

The chain recombines TRBV28 with TRBJ2-7, with TRBD2 matching over 13 bases. The CDR3 is made up of 17 amino acids. Germline V gene sequence: CDR1 MDHEN, CDR2 SYDVKM. J gave up 2 bases and V 5 bases, and 9 bases lay outside the gene matches. This CDR3 reads CASSPTSGRALPYEQYF. CDR3 nucleotide sequence: TGTGCCAGCAGTCCCACTAGCGGGAGGGCCTTGCCCTACGAGCAGTACTTC. The full variable domain, completed using reference TRBV28 and TRBJ2-7, is DVKVTQSSRYLVKRTGEKVFLECVQDMDHENMFWYRQDPGLGLRLIYFSYDVKMKEKGDIPEGYSVSREKKERFSLILESASTNQTSMYLCASSPTSGRALPYEQYFGPGTRLTVT.

This chain connects TRBV5-6 to TRBJ2-7; D remains unclear. CDR1 and CDR2 from the germline V gene are SGHDT and YYEEEE. Between the trimmed V and J ends, which lost 0 bases and 1 base, there was a span of 8 bases. CDR3 length: 14 amino acids. Written as DNA, the CDR3 is TGTGCCAGCAGCTTGGTCTCGGGTTCCTACGAGCAGTACTTC. Protein sequence: CASSLVSGSYEQYF.

V usage is TRBV29-1 and J usage is TRBJ1-1; TRBD1 aligns across 8 bases. CDR1 and CDR2 from the germline V gene are SQVTM and ANQGSEA. This CDR3 is built from 13 residues. The V and J ends lost 5 bases and 6 bases, in that order; junction bases with no gene match: 8. CDR3 in amino acids: CSVKKDRVPEAFF. CDR3 DNA: TGCAGCGTTAAGAAGGACAGGGTCCCTGAAGCTTTCTTT.

The chain recombines TRBV6-4 with TRBJ2-2, with a tentative D call TRBD2 (6 bases). Per the germline V gene, CDR1 is MRHNA and CDR2 is SNTAGT. The ends were cut back, 3 bases at V and 2 bases at J, with 13 bases in the middle. There are 16 residues in the CDR3. CDR3 coding DNA: TGTGCCAGCAGTGAGTTCGGGACTCTAAACACCGGGGAGCTGTTTTTT. Translating gives CASSEFGTLNTGELFF.

As for this clone: At one boundary the junction diverges from the germline segment, which might be a read error. This chain joins TRBV6-5 and TRBJ2-1, with a weak D call TRBD1 (6 bases). Germline V gene lookup returns CDR1 MNHEY and CDR2 SVGAGI. The CDR3 sequence is 12 residues long. As DNA, the CDR3 is TGTGTCAGCAGGACAGAGTTGAATGAGCAGTTCTTC. This gives the protein CVSRTELNEQFF.

The chain couples TRBV6-5 to TRBJ2-7; the match to TRBD2 covers 9 bases. J was trimmed by 0 bases and V by 4 bases; bases with no gene match: 4. Germline V lookup: CDR1 MNHEY, CDR2 SVGAGI. The CDR3 covers 15 residues. The CDR3 sequence: CASSWGSGSSYEQYF. The DNA for the CDR3 is TGTGCCAGCAGTTGGGGTAGCGGGAGCTCCTACGAGCAGTACTTC.

The chain combines TRBV2 with TRBJ1-5; 8 nucleotides match TRBD1. Germline V CDR1 and CDR2: SNHLY, FYNNEI. J lost 1 base, V lost 3 bases, and 5 bases had no gene match. There are 16 residues in the CDR3. The CDR3 DNA reads as TGTGCCAGCAGTGACACAGGGGGAATAAGCAATCAGCCCCAGCATTTT. It yields the protein CASSDTGGISNQPQHF.

The rearrangement links TRBV3-1 (or the pseudogene TRBV3-2) to TRBJ2-7; 10 bases are a match to TRBD1. Trimming at V came to 3 bases and at J to 5 bases, leaving 10 bases not matched to a gene. The CDR3 has 16 residues. Germline V gene data show CDR1 as LGHDT and CDR2 as YNNKEL (reference sequence). CDR3 nucleotide sequence: TGTGCCAGCAGCCATACCCGACAGGGGGCGCGTAACGAGCAGTACTTC. The encoded protein is CASSHTRQGARNEQYF.